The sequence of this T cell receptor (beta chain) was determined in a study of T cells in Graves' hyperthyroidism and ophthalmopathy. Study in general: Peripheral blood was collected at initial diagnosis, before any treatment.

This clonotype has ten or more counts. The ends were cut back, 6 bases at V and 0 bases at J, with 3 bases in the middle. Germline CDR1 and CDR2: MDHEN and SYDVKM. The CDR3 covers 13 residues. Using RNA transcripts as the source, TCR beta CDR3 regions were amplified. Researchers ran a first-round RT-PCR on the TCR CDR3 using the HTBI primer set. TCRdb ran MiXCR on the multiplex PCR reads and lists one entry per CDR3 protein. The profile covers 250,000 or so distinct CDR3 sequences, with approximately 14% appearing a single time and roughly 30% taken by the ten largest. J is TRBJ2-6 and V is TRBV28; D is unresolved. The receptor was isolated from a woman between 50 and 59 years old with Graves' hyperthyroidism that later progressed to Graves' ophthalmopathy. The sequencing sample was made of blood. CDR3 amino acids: CASRDSGANVLTF. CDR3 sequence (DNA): TGTGCCAGCAGGGACTCTGGGGCCAACGTCCTGACTTTC.